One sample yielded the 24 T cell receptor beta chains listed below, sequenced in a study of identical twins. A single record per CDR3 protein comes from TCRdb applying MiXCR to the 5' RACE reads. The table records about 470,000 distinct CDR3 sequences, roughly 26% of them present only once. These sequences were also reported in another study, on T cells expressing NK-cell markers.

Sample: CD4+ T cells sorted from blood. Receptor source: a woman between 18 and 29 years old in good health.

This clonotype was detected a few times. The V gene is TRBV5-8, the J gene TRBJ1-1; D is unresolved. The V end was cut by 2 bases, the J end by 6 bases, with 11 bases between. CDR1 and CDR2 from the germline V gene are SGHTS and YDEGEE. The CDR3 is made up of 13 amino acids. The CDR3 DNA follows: TGTGCCAGCAGCTTCGCGGTAATCCCTGAAGCTTTCTTT. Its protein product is CASSFAVIPEAFF.

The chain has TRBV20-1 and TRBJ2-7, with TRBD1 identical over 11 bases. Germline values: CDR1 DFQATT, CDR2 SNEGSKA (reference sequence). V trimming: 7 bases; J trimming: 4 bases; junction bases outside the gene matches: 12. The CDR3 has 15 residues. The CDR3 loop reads CSVGTFGTGGYEQYF. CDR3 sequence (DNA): TGCAGTGTCGGGACTTTCGGGACAGGGGGTTACGAGCAGTACTTC.

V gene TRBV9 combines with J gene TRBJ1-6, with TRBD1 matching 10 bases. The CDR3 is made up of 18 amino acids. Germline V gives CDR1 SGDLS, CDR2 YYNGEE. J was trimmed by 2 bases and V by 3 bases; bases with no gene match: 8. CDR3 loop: CASSATRQGAAYNSPLHF. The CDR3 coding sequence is TGTGCCAGCAGCGCGACCCGACAGGGGGCCGCCTATAATTCACCCCTCCACTTT. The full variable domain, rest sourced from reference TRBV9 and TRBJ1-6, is DSGVTQTPKHLITATGQRVTLRCSPRSGDLSVYWYQQSLDQGLQFLIQYYNGEERAKGNILERFSAQQFPDLHSELNLSSLELGDSALYFCASSATRQGAAYNSPLHFGNGTRLTVT.

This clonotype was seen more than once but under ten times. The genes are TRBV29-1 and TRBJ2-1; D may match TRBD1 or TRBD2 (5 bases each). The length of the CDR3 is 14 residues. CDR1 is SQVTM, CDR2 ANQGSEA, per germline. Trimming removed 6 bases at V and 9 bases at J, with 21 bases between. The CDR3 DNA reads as TGCAGCGTCGGGGAAAATGCAGGGTTGGGTGAGCAGTTCTTC. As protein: CSVGENAGLGEQFF.

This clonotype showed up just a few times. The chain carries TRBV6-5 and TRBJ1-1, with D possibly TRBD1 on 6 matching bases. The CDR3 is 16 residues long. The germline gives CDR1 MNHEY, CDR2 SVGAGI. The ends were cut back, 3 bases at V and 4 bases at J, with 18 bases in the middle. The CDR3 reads CASSYSVTGGGTEAFF. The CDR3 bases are TGTGCCAGCAGTTATTCGGTGACAGGAGGAGGCACTGAAGCTTTCTTT.

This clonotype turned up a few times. The CDR3 loop is CASSTWGEGEKLFF. The DNA of the CDR3 is TGTGCCAGCAGCACCTGGGGTGAGGGTGAAAAACTGTTTTTT. The rearrangement uses TRBV7-9 and TRBJ1-4; no clear D gene. This CDR3 contains 14 residues. Deletions cut 5 bases from V and 7 bases from J, with 14 bases between. CDR1 is SEHNR, CDR2 FQNEAQ, per germline (reference sequence).

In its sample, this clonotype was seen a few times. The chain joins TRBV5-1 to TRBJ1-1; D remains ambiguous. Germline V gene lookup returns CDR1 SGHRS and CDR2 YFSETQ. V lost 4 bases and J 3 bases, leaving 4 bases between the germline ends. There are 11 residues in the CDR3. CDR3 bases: TGCGCCAGCAGCGCGGACACTGAAGCTTTCTTT. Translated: CASSADTEAFF. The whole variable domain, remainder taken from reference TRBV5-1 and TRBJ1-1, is KAGVTQTPRYLIKTRGQQVTLSCSPISGHRSVSWYQQTPGQGLQFLFEYFSETQRNKGNFPGRFSGRQFSNSRSEMNVSTLELGDSALYLCASSADTEAFFGQGTRLTVV.

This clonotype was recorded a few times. CDR3 in DNA: TGTGCCAGCAGCAATGTGCAGGAGACCCAGTACTTC. Translating it yields CASSNVQETQYF. The chain employs TRBV11-3 and TRBJ2-5, with D unresolved. V lost 5 bases and J lost 5, with 9 bases in between. The CDR3 length is 12 residues. Germline CDR1 SGHNT, CDR2 YENEEA.

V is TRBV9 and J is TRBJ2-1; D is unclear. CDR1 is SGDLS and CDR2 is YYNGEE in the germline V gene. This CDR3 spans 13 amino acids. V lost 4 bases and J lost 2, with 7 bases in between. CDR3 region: CASSHNTYNEQFF. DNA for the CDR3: TGTGCCAGCAGCCATAATACCTACAATGAGCAGTTCTTC. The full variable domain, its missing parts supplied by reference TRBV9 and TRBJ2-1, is DSGVTQTPKHLITATGQRVTLRCSPRSGDLSVYWYQQSLDQGLQFLIQYYNGEERAKGNILERFSAQQFPDLHSELNLSSLELGDSALYFCASSHNTYNEQFFGPGTRLTVL.

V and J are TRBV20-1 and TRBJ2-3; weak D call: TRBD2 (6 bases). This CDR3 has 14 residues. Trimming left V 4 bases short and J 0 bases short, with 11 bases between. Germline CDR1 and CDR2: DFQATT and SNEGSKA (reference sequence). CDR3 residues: CSATGLSSTDTQYF. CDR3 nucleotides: TGCAGTGCTACGGGACTCTCTAGCACAGATACGCAGTATTTT.

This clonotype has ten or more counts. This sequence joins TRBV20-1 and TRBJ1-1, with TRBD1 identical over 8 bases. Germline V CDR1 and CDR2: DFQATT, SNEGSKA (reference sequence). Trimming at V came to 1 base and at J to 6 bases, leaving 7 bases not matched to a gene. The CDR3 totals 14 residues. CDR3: CSARVPGGRSEAFF. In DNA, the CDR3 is TGCAGTGCTAGAGTCCCAGGGGGCAGGTCTGAAGCTTTCTTT.

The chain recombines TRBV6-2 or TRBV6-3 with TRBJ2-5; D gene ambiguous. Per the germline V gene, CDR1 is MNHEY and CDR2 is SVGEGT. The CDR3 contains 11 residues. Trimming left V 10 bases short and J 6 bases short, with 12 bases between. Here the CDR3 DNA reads TGTGCCACACGGCTGCGAAAGACCCAGTACTTC. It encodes CATRLRKTQYF.

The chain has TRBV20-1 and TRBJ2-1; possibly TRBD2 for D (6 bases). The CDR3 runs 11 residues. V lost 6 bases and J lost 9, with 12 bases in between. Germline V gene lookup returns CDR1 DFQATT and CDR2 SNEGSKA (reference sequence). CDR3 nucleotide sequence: TGCAGTGCAGAGCCGGGGGTTGAGCAGTTCTTC. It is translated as CSAEPGVEQFF.

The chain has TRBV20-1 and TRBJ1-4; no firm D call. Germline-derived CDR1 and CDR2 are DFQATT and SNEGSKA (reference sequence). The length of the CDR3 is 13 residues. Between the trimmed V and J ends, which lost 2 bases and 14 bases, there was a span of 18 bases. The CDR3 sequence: CSARSAYTAGLFF. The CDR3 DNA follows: TGCAGTGCTAGATCCGCTTACACCGCGGGGCTGTTTTTT.

The CDR3 DNA follows: TGTGCCAGCAGCTTACTAGCGTGGGCAGATACGCAGTATTTT. Protein product: CASSLLAWADTQYF. The chain links TRBV13 to TRBJ2-3; TRBD2 is a possible D gene (6 bases). V was trimmed by 2 bases and J by 4 bases, leaving 10 bases between them. This CDR3 spans 14 amino acids. From germline, CDR1 is PRHDT and CDR2 FYEKMQ (reference sequence).

The CDR3 nucleotides read TGCAGTGCTAGAGGGGGGGCAGATACGCAGTATTTT. As protein: CSARGGADTQYF. The chain recombines TRBV20-1 with TRBJ2-3, with D possibly being TRBD2 (6 bases). The CDR3 consists of 12 residues. Germline CDR1 is DFQATT and CDR2 is SNEGSKA (reference sequence). Trimming shortened V by 1 base and J by 4 bases, and 6 bases separated the two germline ends.

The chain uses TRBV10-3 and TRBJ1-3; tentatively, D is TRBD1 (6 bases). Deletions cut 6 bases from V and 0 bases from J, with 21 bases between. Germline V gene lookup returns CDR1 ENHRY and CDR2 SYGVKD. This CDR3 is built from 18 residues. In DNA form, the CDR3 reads TGTGCCATCAGCCCGGGACACAGGGTTGGGGGCTCTGGAAACACCATATATTTT. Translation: CAISPGHRVGGSGNTIYF.

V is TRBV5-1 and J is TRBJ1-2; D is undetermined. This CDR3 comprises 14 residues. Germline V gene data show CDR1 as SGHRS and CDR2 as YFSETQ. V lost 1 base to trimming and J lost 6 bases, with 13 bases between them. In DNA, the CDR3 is TGCGCCAGCAGCTTGACTTCGGAGAAGGATGGCTACACCTTC. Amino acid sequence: CASSLTSEKDGYTF.

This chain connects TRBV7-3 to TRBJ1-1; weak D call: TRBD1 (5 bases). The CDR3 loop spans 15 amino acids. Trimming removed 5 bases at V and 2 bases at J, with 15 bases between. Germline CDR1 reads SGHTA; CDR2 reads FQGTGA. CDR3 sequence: CASSPARGPNTEAFF. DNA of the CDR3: TGTGCCAGCAGCCCCGCCCGGGGACCAAACACTGAAGCTTTCTTT. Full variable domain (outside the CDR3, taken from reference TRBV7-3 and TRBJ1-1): GAGVSQTPSNKVTEKGKYVELRCDPISGHTALYWYRQSLGQGPEFLIYFQGTGAADDSGLPNDRFFAVRPEGSVSTLKIQRTERGDSAVYLCASSPARGPNTEAFFGQGTRLTVV.

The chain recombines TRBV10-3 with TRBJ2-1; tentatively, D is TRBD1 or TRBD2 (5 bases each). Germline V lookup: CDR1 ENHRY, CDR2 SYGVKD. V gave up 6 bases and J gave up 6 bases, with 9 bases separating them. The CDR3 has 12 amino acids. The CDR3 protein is CAIRGTGNEQFF. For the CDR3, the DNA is TGTGCCATCAGGGGGACCGGCAATGAGCAGTTCTTC.

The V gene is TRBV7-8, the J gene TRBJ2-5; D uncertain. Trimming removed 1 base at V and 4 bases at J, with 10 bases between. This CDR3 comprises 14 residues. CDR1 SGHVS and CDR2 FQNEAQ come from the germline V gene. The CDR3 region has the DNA TGTGCCAGCAGCTTAGGGGTTAGCCGAGAGACCCAGTACTTC. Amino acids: CASSLGVSRETQYF.

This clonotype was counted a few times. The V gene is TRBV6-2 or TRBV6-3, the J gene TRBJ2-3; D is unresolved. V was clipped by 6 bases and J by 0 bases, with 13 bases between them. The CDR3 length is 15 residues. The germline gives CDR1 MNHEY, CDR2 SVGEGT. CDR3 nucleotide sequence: TGTGCCAGCAGGCAAACGGCGTTTAGCACAGATACGCAGTATTTT. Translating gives CASRQTAFSTDTQYF.

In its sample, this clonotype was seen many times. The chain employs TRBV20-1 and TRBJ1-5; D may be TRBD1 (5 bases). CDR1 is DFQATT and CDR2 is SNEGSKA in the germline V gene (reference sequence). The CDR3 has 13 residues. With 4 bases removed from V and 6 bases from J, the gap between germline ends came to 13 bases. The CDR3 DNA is TGCAGTGCTACCGACCAGGGAGGTCAGCCCCAGCATTTT. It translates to CSATDQGGQPQHF.

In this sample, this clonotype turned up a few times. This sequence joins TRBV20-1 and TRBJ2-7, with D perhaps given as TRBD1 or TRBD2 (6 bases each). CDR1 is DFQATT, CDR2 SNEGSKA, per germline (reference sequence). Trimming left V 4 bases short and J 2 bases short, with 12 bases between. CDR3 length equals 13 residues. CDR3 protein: CSAKRGVTYEQYF. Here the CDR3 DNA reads TGCAGTGCTAAGAGGGGGGTGACCTACGAGCAGTACTTC.